This is a list of T cell receptor beta chains from one sample in a study of T cell responses to AZD1222 COVID-19 vaccine. TCRdb keeps only in-frame clones here, not all; method: immunoSEQ multiplex PCR. The sample lists about 130,000 clones, around 92% occurring once. The source material was peripheral blood, sampled on day 0 of AZD1222 vaccination. The receptors were gathered from an adult in good health. CDR3s include the opening cysteine and the closing phenylalanine or tryptophan. Fields, in order: D gene, J gene, clone size, V gene, CDR3 DNA, CDR3 protein. A D gene is named only where the DNA matches it firmly. Clone size appears in some rows only: once, few, many, or a class for an expanded clone.

D: TRBD1
J: TRBJ1-5
size: NA
V: TRBV19
DNA: TGTGCCAGTAGTGGGTCAGGGGGGATTAGCAATCAGCCCCAGCATTTT
CDR3: CASSGSGGISNQPQHF

D: NA
J: TRBJ2-7
size: NA
V: TRBV29-1
DNA: TGCAGCGGGGGAGGGGGCGCGGAGCAGTACTTC
CDR3: CSGGGGAEQYF

D: NA
J: TRBJ1-6
size: NA
V: TRBV6-5
DNA: TGTGCCAGCAGTTACCAGTCAGTTTCACCCCTCCACTTT
CDR3: CASSYQSVSPLHF

D: NA
J: TRBJ2-6
size: NA
V: TRBV6-5
DNA: TGTGCCAGAATAACTGGGGCCAACGTCCTGACTTTC
CDR3: CARITGANVLTF

D: NA
J: TRBJ1-1
size: once
V: TRBV3-1/TRBV3-2
DNA: TGTGCCAGCAGCCATATAGACAAGGAAGCTTTCTTT
CDR3: CASSHIDKEAFF

D: NA
J: TRBJ2-5
size: NA
V: TRBV3-1/TRBV3-2
DNA: TGTGCCAGCAGCCCCCGGGGCTCGTGGGGAGGAGCCCAGTACTTC
CDR3: CASSPRGSWGGAQYF

D: NA
J: TRBJ1-2
size: NA
V: TRBV27
DNA: TGTGCCAGCAGTTCTACTCGGACGGCCAGGAATGGCTACACCTTC
CDR3: CASSSTRTARNGYTF

D: NA
J: TRBJ2-2
size: NA
V: TRBV5-1
DNA: TGCGCCAGCAGCAGGGAATCTACTGGGACCGGGGAGCTGTTTTTT
CDR3: CASSRESTGTGELFF

D: NA
J: TRBJ1-6
size: NA
V: TRBV19
DNA: TGTGCCAGTAGTATAGACAGTACCGGATGGTCACCCCTCCACTTT
CDR3: CASSIDSTGWSPLHF

D: NA
J: TRBJ1-4
size: medium-sized
V: TRBV27
DNA: TGTGCCAGCAGTTTATCCGGGACCTGGGGTGAAAAACTGTTTTTT
CDR3: CASSLSGTWGEKLFF

D: NA
J: TRBJ2-3
size: NA
V: TRBV4-3
DNA: TGCGCCAGCAGCCAAGTAATCGTCAGCACAGATACGCAGTATTTT
CDR3: CASSQVIVSTDTQYF

D: NA
J: TRBJ2-2
size: NA
V: TRBV2
DNA: TGTGCCAGCGCTAGCGTTCACACCGGGGAGCTGTTTTTT
CDR3: CASASVHTGELFF

D: TRBD1
J: TRBJ1-6
size: NA
V: TRBV11-2
DNA: TGTGCCAGCAGCCCCGGACAGGGCCCGAATTCACCCCTCCACTTT
CDR3: CASSPGQGPNSPLHF

D: NA
J: TRBJ1-5
size: NA
V: TRBV19
DNA: TGTGCCAGTAGTATATCCGGGGGTTCGGGGCAGCCCCAGCATTTT
CDR3: CASSISGGSGQPQHF

D: TRBD1
J: TRBJ2-5
size: few
V: TRBV4-2
DNA: TGTGCCAGCAGCCCGAGGACAGGGGCGGGTTCTGAGACCCAGTACTTC
CDR3: CASSPRTGAGSETQYF

D: NA
J: TRBJ1-1
size: NA
V: TRBV7-2
DNA: TGTGCCAGCAGCTCCACTATTACGAACACTGAAGCTTTCTTT
CDR3: CASSSTITNTEAFF

D: NA
J: TRBJ1-1
size: NA
V: TRBV5-1
DNA: TGCGCCAGCAGCCTTAATGGAAGCCCTGAAGCTTTCTTT
CDR3: CASSLNGSPEAFF

D: NA
J: TRBJ1-6
size: NA
V: TRBV6-2/TRBV6-3
DNA: TGTGCCAGCAGTTCCATTCGGAGATCTAATTCACCCCTCCACTTT
CDR3: CASSSIRRSNSPLHF

D: NA
J: TRBJ1-1
size: NA
V: TRBV3-1/TRBV3-2
DNA: TGTGCCAGCAGCCCACAACCGGGCCTATTGGAGAACACTGAAGCTTTCTTT
CDR3: CASSPQPGLLENTEAFF